This T cell receptor beta chain came from a study of OX40 agonist ivuxolimab in advanced cancers. Generated by immunoSEQ multiplex PCR, the TCRdb table keeps only in-frame clones and is missing some. The repertoire holds fewer than 70,000 clones, with about 90% as singletons. Peripheral blood came from all dose cohorts at three timepoints. This CDR3 has 13 residues. Germline-derived CDR1 and CDR2 are MDHEN and SYDVKM. J lost 8 bases, V lost 10 bases, and 11 bases had no gene match. The receptor's source is an adult with an advanced solid tumor such as melanoma, head and neck, liver or kidney cancer. Material: CD4+ or CD8+ T cells sorted from blood, obtained in a trial of the OX40 agonist ivuxolimab. The V call is TRBV28, the J call TRBJ2-1, with 7 bases matching TRBD2. CDR3: CANQRGPGDEQFF. For the CDR3, the DNA is TGTGCCAATCAGCGGGGACCGGGGGATGAGCAGTTCTTC.